In its sample, the clone carrying this T cell receptor (beta chain) was seen a few times. The data derive from a study of early T cells in non-severe SARS-CoV-2 infection. TCRdb recomputed calls from the 5' RACE reads with MiXCR, one row per CDR3 protein. The sample records about 49,000 distinct CDR3 sequences, 12% being singletons. The CDR3 runs 12 residues. The germline V gene has CDR1 SQVTM and CDR2 ANQGSEA. V was clipped by 4 bases and J by 7 bases, with 14 bases between them. Sequenced: whole blood. The clonotype was recovered from an adult who was a healthcare worker with PCR-confirmed SARS-CoV-2 infection or an uninfected control (not recorded which). V gene TRBV29-1 combines with J gene TRBJ2-7; D is tentatively TRBD1 or TRBD2 (6 bases each). The CDR3 sequence: CSVVRGAGEQYF. The CDR3 DNA reads TGCAGCGTTGTTAGGGGGGCGGGAGAGCAGTACTTC.